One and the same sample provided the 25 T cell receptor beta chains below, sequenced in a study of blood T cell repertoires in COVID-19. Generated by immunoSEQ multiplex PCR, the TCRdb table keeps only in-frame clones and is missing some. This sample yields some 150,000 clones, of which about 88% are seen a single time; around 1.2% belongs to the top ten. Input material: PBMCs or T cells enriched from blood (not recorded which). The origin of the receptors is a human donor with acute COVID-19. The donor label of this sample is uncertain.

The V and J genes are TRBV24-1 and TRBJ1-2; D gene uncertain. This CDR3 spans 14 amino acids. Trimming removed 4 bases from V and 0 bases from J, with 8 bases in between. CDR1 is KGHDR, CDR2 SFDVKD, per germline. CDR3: CATSDDGANYGYTF. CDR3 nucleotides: TGTGCCACCAGTGACGACGGAGCTAACTATGGCTACACCTTC.

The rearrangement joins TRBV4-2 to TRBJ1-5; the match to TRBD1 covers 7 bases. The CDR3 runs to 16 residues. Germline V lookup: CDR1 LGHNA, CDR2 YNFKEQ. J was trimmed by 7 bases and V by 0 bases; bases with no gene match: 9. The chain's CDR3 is CASSQEDRASGQPQHF. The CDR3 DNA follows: TGTGCCAGCAGCCAAGAAGACAGGGCTTCTGGGCAGCCCCAGCATTTT.

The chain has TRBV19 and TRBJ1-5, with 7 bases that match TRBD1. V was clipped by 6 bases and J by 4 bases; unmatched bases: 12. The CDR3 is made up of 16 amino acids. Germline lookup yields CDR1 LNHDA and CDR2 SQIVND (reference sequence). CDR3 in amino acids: CASREGQAVSNQPQHF. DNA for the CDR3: TGTGCCAGTAGGGAAGGACAGGCGGTATCGAATCAGCCCCAGCATTTT.

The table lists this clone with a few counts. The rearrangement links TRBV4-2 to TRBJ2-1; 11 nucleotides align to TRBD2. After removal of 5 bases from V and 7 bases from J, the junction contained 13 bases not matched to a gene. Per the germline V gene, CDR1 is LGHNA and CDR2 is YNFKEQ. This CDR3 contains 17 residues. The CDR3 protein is CASSDGLAGPQRNEQFF. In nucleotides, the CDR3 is TGTGCCAGCAGCGACGGACTAGCGGGCCCCCAACGGAATGAGCAGTTCTTC.

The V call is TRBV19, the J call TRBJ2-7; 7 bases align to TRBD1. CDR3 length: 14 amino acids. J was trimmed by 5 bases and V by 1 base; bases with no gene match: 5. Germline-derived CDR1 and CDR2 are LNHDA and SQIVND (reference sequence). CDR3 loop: CASSIGQGGHEQYF. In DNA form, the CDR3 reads TGTGCCAGTAGTATAGGACAGGGTGGCCACGAGCAGTACTTC.

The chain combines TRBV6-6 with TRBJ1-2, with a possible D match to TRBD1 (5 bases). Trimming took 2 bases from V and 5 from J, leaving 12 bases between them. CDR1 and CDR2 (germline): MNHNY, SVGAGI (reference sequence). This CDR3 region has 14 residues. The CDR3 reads CASSYGRGTYGYTF. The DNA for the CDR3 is TGTGCCAGCAGTTACGGAAGGGGTACTTATGGCTACACCTTC.

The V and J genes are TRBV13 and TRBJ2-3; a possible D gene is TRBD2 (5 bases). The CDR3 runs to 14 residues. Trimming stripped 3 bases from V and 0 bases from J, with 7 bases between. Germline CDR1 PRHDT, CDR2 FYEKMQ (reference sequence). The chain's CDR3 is CASSFLASTDTQYF. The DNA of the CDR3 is TGTGCCAGCAGCTTTCTAGCTAGCACAGATACGCAGTATTTT.

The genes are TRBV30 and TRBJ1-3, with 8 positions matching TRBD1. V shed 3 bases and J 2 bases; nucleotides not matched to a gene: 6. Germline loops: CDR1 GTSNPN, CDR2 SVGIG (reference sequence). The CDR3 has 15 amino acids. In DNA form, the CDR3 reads TGTGCCTGGAGCGGACAGGGTTTGGCTGGAAACACCATATATTTT. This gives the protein CAWSGQGLAGNTIYF.

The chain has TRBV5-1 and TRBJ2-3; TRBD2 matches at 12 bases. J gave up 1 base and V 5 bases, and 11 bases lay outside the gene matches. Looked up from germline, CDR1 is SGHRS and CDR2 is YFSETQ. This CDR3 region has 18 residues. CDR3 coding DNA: TGCGCCAGCAGTTTAGCGACTAGCGGGGGATGGGGCACAGATACGCAGTATTTT. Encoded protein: CASSLATSGGWGTDTQYF.

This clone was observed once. The CDR3 DNA reads as TGTGCCAGCCGGCCCACAGGGGAAGATTCACCCCTCCACTTT. It encodes CASRPTGEDSPLHF. This sequence joins TRBV6-6 and TRBJ1-6; TRBD1 matches 7 bases. This CDR3 comprises 14 residues. Unmatched junction bases numbered 9, after V lost 8 bases and J lost 8 bases. Germline V gives CDR1 MNHNY, CDR2 SVGAGI (reference sequence).

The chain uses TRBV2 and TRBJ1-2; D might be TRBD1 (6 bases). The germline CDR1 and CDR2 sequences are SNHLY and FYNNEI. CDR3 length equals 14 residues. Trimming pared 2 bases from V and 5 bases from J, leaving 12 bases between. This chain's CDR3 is CASSEQGLEYGYTF. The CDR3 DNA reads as TGTGCCAGCAGTGAACAGGGGCTCGAGTATGGCTACACCTTC.

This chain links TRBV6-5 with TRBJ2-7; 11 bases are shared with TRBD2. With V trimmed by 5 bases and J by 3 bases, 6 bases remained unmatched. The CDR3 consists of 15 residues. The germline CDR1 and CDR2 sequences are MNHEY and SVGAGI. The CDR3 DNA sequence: TGTGCCAGCAGTCCCCCTAGCGGGGGGTTCTACGAGCAGTACTTC. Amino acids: CASSPPSGGFYEQYF.

The CDR3 loop reads CASSYHWDSNTGELFF. The DNA of the CDR3 is TGTGCCAGCAGTTACCACTGGGACAGTAACACCGGGGAGCTGTTTTTT. This rearrangement joins TRBV6-6 to TRBJ2-2; TRBD1 matches 7 bases. There are 16 residues in the CDR3. Germline V gene data show CDR1 as MNHNY and CDR2 as SVGAGI (reference sequence). V lost 2 bases, J lost 2 bases, and 5 bases stayed unmatched.

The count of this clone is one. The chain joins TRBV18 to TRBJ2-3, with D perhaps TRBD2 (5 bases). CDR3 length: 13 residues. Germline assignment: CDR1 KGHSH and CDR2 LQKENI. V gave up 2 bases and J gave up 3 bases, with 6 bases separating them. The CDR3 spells CASSPRETDTQYF. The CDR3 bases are TGTGCCAGCTCACCAAGGGAGACAGATACGCAGTATTTT.

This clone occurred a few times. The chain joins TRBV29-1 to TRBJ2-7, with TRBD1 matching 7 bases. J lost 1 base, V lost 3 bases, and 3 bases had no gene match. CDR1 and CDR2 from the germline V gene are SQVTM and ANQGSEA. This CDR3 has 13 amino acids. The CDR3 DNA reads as TGCAGCGTTGAGACGGGACAGTCCTACGAGCAGTACTTC. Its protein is CSVETGQSYEQYF.

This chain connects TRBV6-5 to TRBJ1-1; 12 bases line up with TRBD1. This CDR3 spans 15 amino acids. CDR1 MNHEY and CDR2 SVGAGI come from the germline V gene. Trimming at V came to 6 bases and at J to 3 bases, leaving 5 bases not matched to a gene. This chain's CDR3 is CASSTRDRGHTEAFF. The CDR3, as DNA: TGTGCCAGCAGCACCCGGGACAGGGGGCACACTGAAGCTTTCTTT.

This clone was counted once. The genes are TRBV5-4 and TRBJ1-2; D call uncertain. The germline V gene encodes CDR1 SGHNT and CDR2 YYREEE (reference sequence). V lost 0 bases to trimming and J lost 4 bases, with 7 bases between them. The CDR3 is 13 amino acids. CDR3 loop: CASSLGPLYGYTF. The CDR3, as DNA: TGTGCCAGCAGCTTGGGGCCTCTCTATGGCTACACCTTC.

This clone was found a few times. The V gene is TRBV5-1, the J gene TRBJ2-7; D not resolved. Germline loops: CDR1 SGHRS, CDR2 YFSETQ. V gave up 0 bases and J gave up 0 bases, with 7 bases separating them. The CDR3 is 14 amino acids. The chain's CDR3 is CASSLEAASYEQYF. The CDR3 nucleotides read TGCGCCAGCAGCTTGGAGGCGGCCTCCTACGAGCAGTACTTC.

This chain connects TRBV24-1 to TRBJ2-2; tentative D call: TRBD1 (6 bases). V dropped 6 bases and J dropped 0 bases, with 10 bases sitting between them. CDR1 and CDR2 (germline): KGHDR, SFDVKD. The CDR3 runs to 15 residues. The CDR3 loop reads CATSRGQSNTGELFF. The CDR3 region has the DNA TGTGCCACCAGTCGAGGACAGTCGAACACCGGGGAGCTGTTTTTT.

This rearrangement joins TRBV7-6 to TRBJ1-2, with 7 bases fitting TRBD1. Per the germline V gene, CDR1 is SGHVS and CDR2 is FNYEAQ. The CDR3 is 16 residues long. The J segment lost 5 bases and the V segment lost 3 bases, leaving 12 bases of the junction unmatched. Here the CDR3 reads CASSLARAGTAYGYTF. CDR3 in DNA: TGTGCCAGCAGCTTGGCCAGGGCGGGGACAGCTTATGGCTACACCTTC.

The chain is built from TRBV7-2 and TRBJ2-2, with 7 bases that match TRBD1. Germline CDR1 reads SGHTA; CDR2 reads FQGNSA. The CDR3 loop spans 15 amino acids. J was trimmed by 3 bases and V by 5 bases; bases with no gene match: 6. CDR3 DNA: TGTGCCAGCAGCCCCAGACAGGGAGACACCGGGGAGCTGTTTTTT. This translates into CASSPRQGDTGELFF.

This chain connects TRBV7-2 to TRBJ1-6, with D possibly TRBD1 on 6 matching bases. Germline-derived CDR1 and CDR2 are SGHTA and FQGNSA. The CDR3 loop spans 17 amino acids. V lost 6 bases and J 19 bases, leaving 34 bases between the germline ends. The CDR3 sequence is CASRHVQGLGTMGVYHF. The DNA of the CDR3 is TGTGCCAGCAGACACGTTCAGGGGCTGGGGACGATGGGTGTTTATCACTTT.

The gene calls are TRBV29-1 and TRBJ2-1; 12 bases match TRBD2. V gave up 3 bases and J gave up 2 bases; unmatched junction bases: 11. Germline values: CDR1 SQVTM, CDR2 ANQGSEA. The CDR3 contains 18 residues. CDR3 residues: CSVEGPRLAGVPYNEQFF. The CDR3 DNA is TGCAGCGTTGAGGGGCCGAGACTAGCGGGGGTCCCCTACAATGAGCAGTTCTTC.

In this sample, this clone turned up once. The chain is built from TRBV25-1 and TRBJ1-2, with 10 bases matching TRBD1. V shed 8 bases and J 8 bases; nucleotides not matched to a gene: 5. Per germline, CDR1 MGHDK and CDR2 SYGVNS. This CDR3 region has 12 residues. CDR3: CASRGTGEGYTF. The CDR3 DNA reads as TGTGCCAGCCGGGGGACAGGGGAAGGCTACACCTTC.

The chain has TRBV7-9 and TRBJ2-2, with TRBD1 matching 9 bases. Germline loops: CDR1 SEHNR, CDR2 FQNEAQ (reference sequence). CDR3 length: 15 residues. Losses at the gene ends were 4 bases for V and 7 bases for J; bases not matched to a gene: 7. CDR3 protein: CASSWTGVEYGELFF. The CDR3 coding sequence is TGTGCCAGCAGCTGGACAGGGGTCGAATACGGGGAGCTGTTTTTT.